Sequencing of this T cell receptor beta chain was carried out in a study of CD8+ T cells in alopecia areata. In this sample, this clone turned up many times. Described treatment: oral pan-JAK inhibitor, 5-10 mg twice daily. RNA was extracted and reverse transcribed into cDNA as the sequencing template. Clones were sequenced by immunoSEQ multiplex PCR, and TCRdb holds only the in-frame ones, with some missing. Here the sample spans 200,000 to 250,000 clones, around 57% being singletons. The source material was CD4+ T cells sorted from blood, sampled at week 4, from a patient treated with tofacitinib. The sequence came from a human donor with alopecia areata.

CDR3 DNA sequence: TGTGCCAGCAGCTTTGGTGACCTAGCGGGGGGGCCCCGCGAGCAGTACTTC. Protein product: CASSFGDLAGGPREQYF. The J gene is TRBJ2-7, the V gene TRBV11-2, with 12 bases fitting TRBD2. V lost 3 bases, J lost 6 bases, and 12 bases stayed unmatched. This CDR3 spans 17 amino acids. Germline values: CDR1 SGHAT, CDR2 FQNNGV.